The T cell receptor beta chain under discussion was sequenced for a study of radiation and T cells in renal cell carcinoma. This CDR3 has 15 residues. From germline, CDR1 is SGHAT and CDR2 FQNNGV. The V and J ends lost 7 bases and 4 bases respectively, with 16 bases between them. Time point meaning: blood 4 weeks post-SBRT, at nephrectomy. The sample's treatment: 15 Gy SBRT to primary tumor, nephrectomy 4 weeks later. Nephrectomy followed 15 Gy stereotactic body radiation by 4 weeks. A remark on this clone: Its specificity is not known.

Study-wide findings and caveats: No pretreatment tumor biopsies were available for baseline clonotypes.

Here immunoSEQ multiplex PCR was the method, and the copy in TCRdb shows in-frame clones only, minus some. Among about 77,000 clones listed, around four fifths were seen once. The sequencing here drew on blood, taken from a patient whose treatment included radiotherapy and nephrectomy. The rearrangement links TRBV11-2 to TRBJ2-2; a weak D match, TRBD1 (6 bases). The TCR sequence derives from a woman in her sixties with renal cell carcinoma. The CDR3 DNA sequence: TGTGCCAGCACCATTGACAGGCCCCCCACCGGGGAGCTGTTTTTT. Translated, it gives CASTIDRPPTGELFF.